This TCR beta chain stems from a study of cytomegalovirus exposure and HLA in healthy donors. In the study overall: In a previous analysis, approximately 110 million unique TCR beta sequences were found from some 180 million T cells.

With 60 Vbeta and 13 Jbeta primers, the PCR was carried out. In the source study's methods: About 10 million shared chains were among around 80 million unique TCR beta chains counted in a later analysis. Assay used: immunoSEQ multiplex PCR; TCRdb lists only in-frame clones, some missing. The V and J calls and clone size come from that table; D and trimming were worked out from the DNA. The sample has about 190,000 clones; less than 85% are singletons. Healthy bone marrow donors made up the donor group. In nominal health when sampled, donors likely had unrecorded immune exposures nonetheless. This CDR3 has 14 amino acids. The ends lost 5 bases at V and 6 bases at J; junction bases unmatched: 5. Germline CDR1 SGDLS, CDR2 YYNGEE.

The J gene is TRBJ2-1, the V gene TRBV9; 10 nucleotides line up with TRBD2. This receptor was identified in a man aged 25-45 years in good health and CMV-seropositive. Sequenced input: PBMCs. CDR3 sequence: CASSTSGETNEQFF. CDR3 in DNA: TGTGCCAGCAGTACTAGCGGGGAGACCAATGAGCAGTTCTTC.